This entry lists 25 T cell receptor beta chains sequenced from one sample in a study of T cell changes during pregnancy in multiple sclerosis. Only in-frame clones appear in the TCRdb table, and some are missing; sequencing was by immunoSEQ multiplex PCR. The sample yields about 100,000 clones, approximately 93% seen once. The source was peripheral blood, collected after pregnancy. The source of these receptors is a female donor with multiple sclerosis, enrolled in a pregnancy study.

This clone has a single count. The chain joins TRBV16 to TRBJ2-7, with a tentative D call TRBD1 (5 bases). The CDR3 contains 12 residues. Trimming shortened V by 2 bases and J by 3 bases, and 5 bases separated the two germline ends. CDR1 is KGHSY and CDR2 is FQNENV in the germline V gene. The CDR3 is CASSQQGYEQYF. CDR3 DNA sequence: TGTGCCAGCAGCCAACAGGGCTACGAGCAGTACTTC.

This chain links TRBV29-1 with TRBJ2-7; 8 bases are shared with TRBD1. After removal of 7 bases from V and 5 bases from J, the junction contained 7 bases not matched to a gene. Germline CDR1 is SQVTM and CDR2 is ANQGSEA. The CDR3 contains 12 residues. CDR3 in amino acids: CSGWAGGNEQYF. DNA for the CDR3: TGCAGCGGGTGGGCAGGGGGCAACGAGCAGTACTTC.

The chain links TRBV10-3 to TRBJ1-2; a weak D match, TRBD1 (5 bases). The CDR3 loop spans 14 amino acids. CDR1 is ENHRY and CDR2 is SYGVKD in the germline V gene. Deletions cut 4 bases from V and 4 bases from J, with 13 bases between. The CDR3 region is CAISGDSITYGYTF. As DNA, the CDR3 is TGTGCCATCAGTGGAGACAGTATTACCTATGGCTACACCTTC.

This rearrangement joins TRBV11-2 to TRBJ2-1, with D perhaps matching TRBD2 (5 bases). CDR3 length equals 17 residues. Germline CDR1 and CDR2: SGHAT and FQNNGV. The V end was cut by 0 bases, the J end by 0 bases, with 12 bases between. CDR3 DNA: TGTGCCAGCAGCTTAGACCCCCGGAGGTTCTCCTACAATGAGCAGTTCTTC. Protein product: CASSLDPRRFSYNEQFF.

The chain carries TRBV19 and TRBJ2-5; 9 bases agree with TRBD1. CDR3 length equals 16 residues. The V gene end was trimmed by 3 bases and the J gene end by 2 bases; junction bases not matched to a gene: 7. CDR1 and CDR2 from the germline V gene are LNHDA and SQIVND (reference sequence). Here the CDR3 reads CASSMGDRVNQETQYF. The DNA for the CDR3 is TGTGCCAGTAGTATGGGGGACAGGGTCAATCAAGAGACCCAGTACTTC.

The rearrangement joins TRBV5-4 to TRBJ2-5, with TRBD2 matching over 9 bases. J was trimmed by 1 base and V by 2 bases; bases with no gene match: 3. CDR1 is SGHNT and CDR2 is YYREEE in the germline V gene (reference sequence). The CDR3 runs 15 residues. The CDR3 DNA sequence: TGTGCCAGCAGCTTCGGACTAGCGAGCCAAGAGACCCAGTACTTC. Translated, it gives CASSFGLASQETQYF.

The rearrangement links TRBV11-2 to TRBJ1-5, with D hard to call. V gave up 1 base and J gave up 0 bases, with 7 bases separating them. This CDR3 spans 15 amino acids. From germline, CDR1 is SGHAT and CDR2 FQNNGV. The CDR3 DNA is TGTGCCAGCAGCTTAGGGCAGTATAGCAATCAGCCCCAGCATTTT. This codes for CASSLGQYSNQPQHF.

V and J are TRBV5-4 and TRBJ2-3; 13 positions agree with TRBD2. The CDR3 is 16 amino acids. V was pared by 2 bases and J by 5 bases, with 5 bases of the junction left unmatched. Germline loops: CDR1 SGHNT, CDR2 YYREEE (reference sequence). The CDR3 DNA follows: TGTGCCAGCAGCTTAACTAGCGGGAGGGCCGTAGATACGCAGTATTTT. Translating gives CASSLTSGRAVDTQYF.

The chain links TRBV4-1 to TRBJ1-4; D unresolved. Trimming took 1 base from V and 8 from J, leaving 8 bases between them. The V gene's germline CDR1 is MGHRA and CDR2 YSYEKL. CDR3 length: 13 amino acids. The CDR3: CASSQVIGEKLFF. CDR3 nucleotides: TGCGCCAGCAGCCAAGTTATCGGGGAAAAACTGTTTTTT.

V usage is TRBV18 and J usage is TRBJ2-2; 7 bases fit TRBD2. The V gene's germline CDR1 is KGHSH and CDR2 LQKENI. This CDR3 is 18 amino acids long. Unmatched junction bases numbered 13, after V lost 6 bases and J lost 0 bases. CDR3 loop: CASSPLRSGVTNTGELFF. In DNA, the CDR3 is TGTGCCAGCTCCCCTCTGCGGAGCGGGGTGACGAACACCGGGGAGCTGTTTTTT.

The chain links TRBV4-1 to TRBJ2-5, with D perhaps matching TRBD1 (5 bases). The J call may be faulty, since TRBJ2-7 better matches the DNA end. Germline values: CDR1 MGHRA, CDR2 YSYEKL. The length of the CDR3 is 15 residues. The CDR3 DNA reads TGCGCCAGCAGCCAAGCGGATGACAGATCCTACGAGCAGTACTTC. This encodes CASSQADDRSYEQYF.

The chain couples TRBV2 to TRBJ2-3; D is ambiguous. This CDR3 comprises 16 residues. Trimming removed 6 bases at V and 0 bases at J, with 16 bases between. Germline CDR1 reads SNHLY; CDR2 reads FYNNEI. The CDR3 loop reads CASSARHHLSTDTQYF. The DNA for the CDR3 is TGTGCCAGCAGCGCCAGACACCACTTAAGCACAGATACGCAGTATTTT.

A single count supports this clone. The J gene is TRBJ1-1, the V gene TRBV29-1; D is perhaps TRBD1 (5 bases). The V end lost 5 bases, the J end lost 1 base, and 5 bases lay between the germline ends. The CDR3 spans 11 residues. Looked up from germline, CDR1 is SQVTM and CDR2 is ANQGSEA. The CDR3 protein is CSVQGNTEAFF. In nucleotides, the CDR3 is TGCAGCGTTCAGGGGAACACTGAAGCTTTCTTT.

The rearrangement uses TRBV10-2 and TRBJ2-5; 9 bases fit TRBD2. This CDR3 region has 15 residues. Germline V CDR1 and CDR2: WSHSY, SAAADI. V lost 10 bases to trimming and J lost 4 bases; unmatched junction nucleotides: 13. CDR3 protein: CAIRLSGSYTETQYF. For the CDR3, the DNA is TGCGCCATCAGACTTAGCGGGAGTTACACAGAGACCCAGTACTTC.

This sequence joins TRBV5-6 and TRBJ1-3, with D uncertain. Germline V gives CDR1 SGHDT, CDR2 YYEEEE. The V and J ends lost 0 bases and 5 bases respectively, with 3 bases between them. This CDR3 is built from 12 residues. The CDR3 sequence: CASSLGRNTIYF. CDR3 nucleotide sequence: TGTGCCAGCAGCTTGGGGCGAAACACCATATATTTT.

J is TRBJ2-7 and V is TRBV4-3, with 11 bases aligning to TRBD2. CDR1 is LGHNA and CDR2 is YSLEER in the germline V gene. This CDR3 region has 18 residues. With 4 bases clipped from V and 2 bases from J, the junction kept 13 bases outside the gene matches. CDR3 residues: CASSRETTLAGGAYEQYF. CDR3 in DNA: TGCGCCAGCAGCCGAGAGACCACGCTAGCGGGAGGAGCCTACGAGCAGTACTTC.

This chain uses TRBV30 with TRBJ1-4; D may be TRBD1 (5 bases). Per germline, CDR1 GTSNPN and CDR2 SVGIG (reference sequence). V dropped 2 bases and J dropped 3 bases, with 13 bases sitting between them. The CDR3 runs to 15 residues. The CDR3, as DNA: TGTGCCTGGAGTTTCGGGGGAGTGGCTAATGAAAAACTGTTTTTT. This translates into CAWSFGGVANEKLFF. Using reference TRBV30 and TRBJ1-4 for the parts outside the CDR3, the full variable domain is SQTIHQWPATLVQPVGSPLSLECTVEGTSNPNLYWYRQAAGRGLQLLFYSVGIGQISSEVPQNLSASRPQDRQFILSSKKLLLSDSGFYLCAWSFGGVANEKLFFGSGTQLSVL.

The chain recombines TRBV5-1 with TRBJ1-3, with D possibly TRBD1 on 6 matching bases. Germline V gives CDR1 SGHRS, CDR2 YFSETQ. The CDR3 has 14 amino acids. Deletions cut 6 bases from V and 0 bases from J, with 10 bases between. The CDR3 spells CASMKGDSGNTIYF. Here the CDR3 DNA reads TGCGCCAGCATGAAGGGGGACTCTGGAAACACCATATATTTT.

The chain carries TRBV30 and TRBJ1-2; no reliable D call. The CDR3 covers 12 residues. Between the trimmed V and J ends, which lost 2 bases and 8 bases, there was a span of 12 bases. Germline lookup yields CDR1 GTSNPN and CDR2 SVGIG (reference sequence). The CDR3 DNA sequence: TGTGCCTGGAGTATGGGCCTCGGCGGCTACACCTTC. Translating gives CAWSMGLGGYTF.

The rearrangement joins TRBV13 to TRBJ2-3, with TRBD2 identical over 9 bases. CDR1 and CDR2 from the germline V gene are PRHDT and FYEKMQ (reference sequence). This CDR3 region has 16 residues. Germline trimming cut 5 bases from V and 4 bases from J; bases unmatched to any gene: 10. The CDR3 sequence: CASSLEGGRASDTQYF. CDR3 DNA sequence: TGTGCCAGCAGCCTCGAAGGCGGGAGGGCCTCAGATACGCAGTATTTT.

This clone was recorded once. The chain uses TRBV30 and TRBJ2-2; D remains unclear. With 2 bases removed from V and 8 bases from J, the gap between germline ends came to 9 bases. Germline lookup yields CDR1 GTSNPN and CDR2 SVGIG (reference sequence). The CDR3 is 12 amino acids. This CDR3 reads CAWSPPKGELFF. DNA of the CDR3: TGTGCCTGGAGTCCCCCTAAGGGGGAGCTGTTTTTT.

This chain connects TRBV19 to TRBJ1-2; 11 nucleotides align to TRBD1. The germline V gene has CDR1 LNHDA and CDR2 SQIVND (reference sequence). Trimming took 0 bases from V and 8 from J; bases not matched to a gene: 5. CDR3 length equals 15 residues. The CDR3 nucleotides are TGTGCCAGTAGTATAGACGCCGGGACAGGGGGGGGCTACACCTTC. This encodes CASSIDAGTGGGYTF.

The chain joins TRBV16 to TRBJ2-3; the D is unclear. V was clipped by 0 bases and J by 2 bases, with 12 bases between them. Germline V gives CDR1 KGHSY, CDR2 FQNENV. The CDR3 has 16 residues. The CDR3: CASSQSIRYPTDTQYF. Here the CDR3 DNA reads TGTGCCAGCAGCCAATCAATCCGCTATCCCACAGATACGCAGTATTTT.

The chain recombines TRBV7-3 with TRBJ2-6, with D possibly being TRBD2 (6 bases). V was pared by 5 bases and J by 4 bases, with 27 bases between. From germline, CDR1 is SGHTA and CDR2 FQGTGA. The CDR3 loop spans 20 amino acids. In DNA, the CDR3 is TGTGCCAGCAGCCCGCCGTCCATGCGGGAAGAAACGGAGGGGGCCAACGTCCTGACTTTC. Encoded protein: CASSPPSMREETEGANVLTF.

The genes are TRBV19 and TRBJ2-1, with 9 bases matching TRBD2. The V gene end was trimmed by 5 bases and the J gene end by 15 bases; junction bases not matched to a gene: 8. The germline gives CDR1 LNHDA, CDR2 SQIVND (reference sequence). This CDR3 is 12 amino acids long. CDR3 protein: CASSPQTSGRFF. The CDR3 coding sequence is TGTGCCAGTAGTCCGCAGACTAGCGGACGGTTCTTC.